Shown below are 2 T cell receptor beta chains from a single sample sequenced in a study of blood T cell repertoires in COVID-19. The assay was immunoSEQ multiplex PCR, and TCRdb's table has in-frame clones only and misses some. Of 100,000 to 150,000 clones in the sample, roughly 82% were seen once. Input material: peripheral blood. All receptors come from a human donor in a cohort sampled during active COVID-19.

V gene TRBV28 combines with J gene TRBJ2-5, with a possible D match to TRBD1 (5 bases). Germline lookup yields CDR1 MDHEN and CDR2 SYDVKM. Deletions cut 6 bases from V and 7 bases from J, with 9 bases between. This CDR3 has 11 residues. The CDR3 region is CASRGRGTQYF. The CDR3, as DNA: TGTGCCAGCAGGGGGCGAGGGACCCAGTACTTC.

The rearrangement links TRBV19 to TRBJ1-4, with TRBD1 matching 10 bases. Trimming at V came to 4 bases and at J to 8 bases, leaving 7 bases not matched to a gene. The germline gives CDR1 LNHDA, CDR2 SQIVND (reference sequence). The CDR3 has 15 residues. CDR3 DNA sequence: TGTGCCAGTAGTACCGACAGGGGGCAAGGGGAAAAACTGTTTTTT. Encoded protein: CASSTDRGQGEKLFF.